This TCR beta chain was profiled in a study of blood T cell repertoires in COVID-19. In the original workflow: Reference gene primers were amplified, and this amplification served to estimate nucleated cell counts. Using immunoSEQ multiplex PCR, the repertoire was profiled, and TCRdb retains in-frame clones only, with some absent. From that table come the V and J calls and clone size; the DNA was used to work out D and trimming. The sample yields about 250,000 clones, 75% to 90% seen once. This clone appeared a few times. Clinical history as reported by participants underpinned cohort assignment. The CDR3 is made up of 12 amino acids. V lost 8 bases and J 4 bases, leaving 8 bases between the germline ends. CDR1 is MNHEY, CDR2 SMNVEV, per germline (reference sequence).

The chain carries TRBV27 and TRBJ2-2, with D maybe TRBD1 (6 bases). This receptor was identified in a woman between 18 and 30 years old who had recovered from COVID-19. The sample consisted of PBMCs or T cells enriched from blood (not recorded which). The CDR3 nucleotides read TGTGCCAGCGCAGGGGTCACCGGGGAGCTGTTTTTT. Its translation is CASAGVTGELFF.